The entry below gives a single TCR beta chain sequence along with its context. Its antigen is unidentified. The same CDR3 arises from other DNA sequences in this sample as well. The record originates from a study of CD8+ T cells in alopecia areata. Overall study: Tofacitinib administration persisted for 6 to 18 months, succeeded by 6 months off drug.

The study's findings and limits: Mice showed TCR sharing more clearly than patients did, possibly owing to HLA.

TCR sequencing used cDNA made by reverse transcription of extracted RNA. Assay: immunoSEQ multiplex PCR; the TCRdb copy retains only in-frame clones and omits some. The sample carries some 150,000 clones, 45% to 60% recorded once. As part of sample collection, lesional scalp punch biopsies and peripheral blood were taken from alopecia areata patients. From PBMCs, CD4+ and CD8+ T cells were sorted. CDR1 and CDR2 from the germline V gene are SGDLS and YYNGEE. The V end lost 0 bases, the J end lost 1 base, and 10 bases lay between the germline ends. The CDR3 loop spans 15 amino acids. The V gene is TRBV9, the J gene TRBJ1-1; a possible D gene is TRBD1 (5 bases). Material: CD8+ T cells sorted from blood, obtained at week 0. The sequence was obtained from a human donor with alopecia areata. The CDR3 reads CASSVGTGPNTEAFF. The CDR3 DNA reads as TGTGCCAGCAGCGTAGGTACAGGACCGAACACTGAAGCTTTCTTT. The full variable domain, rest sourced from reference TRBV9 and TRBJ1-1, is DSGVTQTPKHLITATGQRVTLRCSPRSGDLSVYWYQQSLDQGLQFLIQYYNGEERAKGNILERFSAQQFPDLHSELNLSSLELGDSALYFCASSVGTGPNTEAFFGQGTRLTVV.